This TCR beta chain was captured by sequencing in a study of lymphopenia after photon versus proton radiotherapy. Findings and limits, study-wide: Under photons, naive T cells and diversity fell while effector/memory populations rose.

Sequencing was performed with immunoSEQ multiplex PCR; in TCRdb, only in-frame clones are kept and a portion is missing. Of approximately 53,000 clones listed, roughly nine tenths were seen once; the top ten hold approximately 18%. In germline, CDR1 is MNHEY, CDR2 SMNVEV (reference sequence). The J segment lost 3 bases and the V segment lost 5 bases, leaving 7 bases of the junction unmatched. CDR3 length equals 15 residues. With respect to this clone: The antigen remains undetermined.

The sequence came from a woman aged 35 to 49 with cholangiocarcinoma. This chain links TRBV27 with TRBJ2-7, with 10 positions matching TRBD1. The sample consisted of peripheral blood, taken from a patient treated with photon-based radiotherapy. The CDR3 is CASSATGGANYEQYF. The CDR3 nucleotides read TGTGCCAGCAGTGCGACAGGGGGCGCAAACTACGAGCAGTACTTC.